Below are 9 T cell receptor beta chains sequenced from a single sample in a study of OX40 agonist ivuxolimab in advanced cancers. Only in-frame clones appear in the TCRdb table, and some are missing; sequencing was by immunoSEQ multiplex PCR. The sample shows tens of thousands of clones, about 82% of them seen only once. This specimen was CD4+ or CD8+ T cells sorted from blood, taken in a trial of the OX40 agonist ivuxolimab. The receptors here all came from an adult with an advanced solid tumor such as melanoma, head and neck, liver or kidney cancer.

The table lists this clone with a few counts. V usage is TRBV6-5 and J usage is TRBJ2-7; D is possibly TRBD2 (6 bases). Germline CDR1 MNHEY, CDR2 SVGAGI. The CDR3 length is 16 residues. V was cut by 4 bases and J by 6 bases, with 22 bases left in between. CDR3 sequence: CASSSGRGGRPGEQYF. The CDR3 region has the DNA TGTGCCAGCAGTTCCGGGCGGGGTGGGCGTCCCGGCGAGCAGTACTTC.

The chain joins TRBV7-9 to TRBJ2-5; the D call may be TRBD1 or TRBD2 (5 bases each). The CDR3 runs 15 residues. In germline, CDR1 is SEHNR, CDR2 FQNEAQ (reference sequence). V was shortened by 7 bases and J by 5 bases, with 20 bases between the two germline ends. CDR3 region: CASTRQSGGMETQYF. The CDR3 nucleotides are TGTGCCAGCACCCGCCAGAGTGGGGGAATGGAGACCCAGTACTTC.

The chain couples TRBV4-1 to TRBJ1-5, with D unclear. CDR1 is MGHRA, CDR2 YSYEKL, per germline. The CDR3 totals 14 residues. V was clipped by 1 base and J by 9 bases, with 13 bases between them. CDR3 bases: TGCGCCAGCAGCCAAGGGCAGAGTAGTTTGCCCCAGCATTTT. Amino acids: CASSQGQSSLPQHF.

V usage is TRBV7-2 and J usage is TRBJ2-5, with D perhaps TRBD1 (6 bases). V was clipped by 3 bases and J by 2 bases, with 10 bases between them. From germline, CDR1 is SGHTA and CDR2 FQGNSA. The CDR3 sequence is 14 residues long. Here the CDR3 reads CASSFRQVQETQYF. CDR3 nucleotides: TGTGCCAGCAGCTTCCGACAGGTTCAAGAGACCCAGTACTTC.

This chain joins TRBV5-1 and TRBJ2-3; TRBD2 matches 8 bases. The CDR3 sequence is 15 residues long. V shed 0 bases and J 4 bases; nucleotides not matched to a gene: 4. CDR1 SGHRS and CDR2 YFSETQ come from the germline V gene. Here the CDR3 reads CASSLDGGGSDTQYF. As DNA, the CDR3 is TGCGCCAGCAGCTTGGATGGCGGGGGGTCAGATACGCAGTATTTT.

The V gene is TRBV5-6, the J gene TRBJ1-2, with no clear D. Trimming left V 2 bases short and J 3 bases short, with 11 bases between. The CDR3 runs 14 residues. Per germline, CDR1 SGHDT and CDR2 YYEEEE. CDR3 DNA sequence: TGTGCCAGCAGCTTTCCGGGTGGGGACTATGGCTACACCTTC. Its protein product is CASSFPGGDYGYTF. Using reference TRBV5-6 and TRBJ1-2 for the parts outside the CDR3, the full variable domain is DAGVTQSPTHLIKTRGQQVTLRCSPKSGHDTVSWYQQALGQGPQFIFQYYEEEERQRGNFPDRFSGHQFPNYSSELNVNALLLGDSALYLCASSFPGGDYGYTFGSGTRLTVV.

The chain uses TRBV5-1 and TRBJ1-2; no definite D call. CDR3 length: 15 amino acids. The germline gives CDR1 SGHRS, CDR2 YFSETQ. V gave up 2 bases and J gave up 0 bases, with 11 bases separating them. The DNA for the CDR3 is TGCGCCAGCAGCTTCGGCCAGAGGACTAACTATGGCTACACCTTC. It is translated as CASSFGQRTNYGYTF.

This sequence joins TRBV18 and TRBJ2-5; TRBD1 matches at 7 bases. Trimming at V came to 3 bases and at J to 1 base, leaving 2 bases not matched to a gene. This CDR3 has 14 residues. Germline values: CDR1 KGHSH, CDR2 LQKENI. CDR3 in amino acids: CASSPGQTQETQYF. The CDR3, as DNA: TGTGCCAGCTCACCGGGACAGACCCAAGAGACCCAGTACTTC.

The chain employs TRBV5-4 and TRBJ1-6, with D maybe TRBD1 (6 bases). The V end was cut by 0 bases, the J end by 8 bases, with 15 bases between. The CDR3 totals 16 residues. CDR1 is SGHNT and CDR2 is YYREEE in the germline V gene (reference sequence). CDR3 nucleotide sequence: TGTGCCAGCAGCTTGGGGGGGGGCGGTTCCTATTCACCCCTCCACTTT. Amino acids: CASSLGGGGSYSPLHF.